This is a list of T cell receptor beta chains from one sample in a study of T cell responses to AZD1222 COVID-19 vaccine. Profiling relied on immunoSEQ multiplex PCR, and the TCRdb table lists in-frame clones only, not all of them. The data show some 48,000 clones, 80% to 90% seen once. The sequences come from peripheral blood, collected 28 days after the second AZD1222 dose. All receptors derive from an adult who received the AZD1222 COVID-19 vaccine. Each CDR3 is given with its conserved first and last residue. Size values are once, few and many counts, or a class for expanded clones, and some rows have none.

TRBV19 | . | CASSLTGNTEAFF
TRBV6-5 | . | CASSRTSGNLATQYF
TRBV5-1 | . | CASSPTTMGSNQPQHF
TRBV19 | . | CASSIGGGQLNYGYTF
TRBV3-1/TRBV3-2 | . | CASSQRTGDEKLFF
TRBV10-3 | . | CAISDRDRGNYGYTF
TRBV7-9 | . | CASSLVAGPQHF
TRBV29-1 | . | CSVDLAERTRDEQFF
TRBV7-2 | . | CASSLEPANQPQHF
TRBV11-2 | . | CASRRQGNEQFF
TRBV5-1 | . | CASSPRGGDSYEQYF
TRBV28 | . | CASRSQGGGETQYF
TRBV7-2 | once | CASSLGGTGSYEQYF
TRBV27 | . | CASSHQGEGQPQHF
TRBV29-1 | . | CSVQYGQGGETQYF
TRBV19 | . | CASSMGGRAVADTQYF
TRBV9 | . | CASSVVSYGYTF
TRBV2 | . | CASSEAARSGANVLTF
TRBV7-2 | . | CASSPEGLAGSTDTQYF
TRBV18 | . | CASSPARAANYEQYF
TRBV2 | . | CASTGQGVTTSSGNTIYF
TRBV7-9 | . | CASSLDPYEQYF
TRBV29-1 | once | CSVYQDLNNEQFF
TRBV11-2 | . | CASSLVGTVGNSPLHF
TRBV4-1 | once | CASSQFPQGVYTAYGYTF
TRBV25-1 | . | CASSEWKQGATDTQYF
TRBV6-5 | . | CASRSGVLQPQHF
TRBV2 | . | CASGGWEQETQYF
TRBV27 | . | CASSPPGNEQFF
TRBV28 | once | CASISGGVGNQPQHF
TRBV6-5 | once | CASRVTANYGYTF
TRBV6-2/TRBV6-3 | . | CASSYTSGRLSYNEQFF
TRBV10-3 | once | CAISGGGGAGGYYEQYF
TRBV7-8 | . | CASSLSPWWDEQYF
TRBV28 | . | CATSRGATRSYGYTF
TRBV27 | . | CASTLQASGRYEQYF
TRBV28 | . | CASRPASRGFNEQFF
TRBV10-3 | . | CAISAEGNQPQHF
TRBV28 | . | CASSLNNPPEQFF
TRBV4-2 | . | CASSHEQEINYGYTF
TRBV4-3 | . | CASSQHVSAGEEQFF
TRBV5-4 | . | CASSLDRGGNSGNTIYF
TRBV5-1 | . | CASNPQGSGRMNTEAFF
TRBV13 | . | CASSLVGQGLYEQYF
TRBV6-5 | . | CASSYSAGGPNEQFF